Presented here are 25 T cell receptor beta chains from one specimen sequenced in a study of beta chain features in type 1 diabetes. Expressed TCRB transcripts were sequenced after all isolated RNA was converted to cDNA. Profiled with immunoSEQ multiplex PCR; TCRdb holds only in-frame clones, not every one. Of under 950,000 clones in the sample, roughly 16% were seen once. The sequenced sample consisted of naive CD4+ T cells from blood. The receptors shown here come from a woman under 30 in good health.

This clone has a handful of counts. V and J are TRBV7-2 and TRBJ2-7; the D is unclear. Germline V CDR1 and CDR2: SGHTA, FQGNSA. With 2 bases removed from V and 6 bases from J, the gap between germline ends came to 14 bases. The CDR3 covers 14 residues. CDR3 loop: CASSLRVQPPEQYF. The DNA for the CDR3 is TGTGCCAGCAGCTTAAGGGTTCAACCCCCCGAGCAGTACTTC.

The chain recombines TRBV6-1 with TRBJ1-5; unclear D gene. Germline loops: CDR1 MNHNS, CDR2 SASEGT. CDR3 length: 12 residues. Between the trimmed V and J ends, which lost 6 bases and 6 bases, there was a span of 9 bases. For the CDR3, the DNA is TGTGCCAGCAGGGGTGTGGGTCAGCCCCAGCATTTT. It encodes CASRGVGQPQHF.

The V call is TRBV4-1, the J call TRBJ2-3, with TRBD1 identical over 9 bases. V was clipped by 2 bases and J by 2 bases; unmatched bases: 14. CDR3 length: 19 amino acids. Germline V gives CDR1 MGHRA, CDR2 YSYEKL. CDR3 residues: CASSQTGTGYISYTDTQYF. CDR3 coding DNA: TGCGCCAGCAGCCAAACCGGGACAGGGTATATCTCTTACACAGATACGCAGTATTTT.

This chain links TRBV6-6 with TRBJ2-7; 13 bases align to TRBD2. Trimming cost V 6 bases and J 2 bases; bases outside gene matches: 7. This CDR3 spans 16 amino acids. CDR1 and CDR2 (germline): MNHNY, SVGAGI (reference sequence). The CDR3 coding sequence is TGTGCCAGCAGCCATATGGGGACTAGCGGGACCTACGAGCAGTACTTC. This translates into CASSHMGTSGTYEQYF.

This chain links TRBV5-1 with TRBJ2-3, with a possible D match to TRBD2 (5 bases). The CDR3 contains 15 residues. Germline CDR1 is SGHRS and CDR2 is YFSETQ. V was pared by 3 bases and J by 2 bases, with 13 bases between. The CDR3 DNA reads TGCGCCAGCAGCTCAGAGCCGGGAAACACAGATACGCAGTATTTT. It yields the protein CASSSEPGNTDTQYF.

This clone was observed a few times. CDR3 sequence (DNA): TGTGCCAGCAGCGAAAGACTAGCGGGAGTATTGAATGAGCAGTTCTTC. Its protein product is CASSERLAGVLNEQFF. This chain joins TRBV7-2 and TRBJ2-1; TRBD2 agrees at 12 bases. Germline loops: CDR1 SGHTA, CDR2 FQGNSA. This CDR3 spans 16 amino acids. The ends lost 5 bases at V and 7 bases at J; junction bases unmatched: 9. The variable domain in full, completed from reference TRBV7-2 and TRBJ2-1, reads GAGVSQSPSNKVTEKGKDVELRCDPISGHTALYWYRQSLGQGLEFLIYFQGNSAPDKSGLPSDRFSAERTGGSVSTLTIQRTQQEDSAVYLCASSERLAGVLNEQFFGPGTRLTVL.

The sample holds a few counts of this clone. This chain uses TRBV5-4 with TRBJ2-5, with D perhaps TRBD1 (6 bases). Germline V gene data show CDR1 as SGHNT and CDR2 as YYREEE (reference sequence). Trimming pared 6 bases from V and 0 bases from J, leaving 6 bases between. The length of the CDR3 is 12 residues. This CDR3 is CASNRDQETQYF. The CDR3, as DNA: TGTGCCAGCAACAGGGACCAAGAGACCCAGTACTTC.

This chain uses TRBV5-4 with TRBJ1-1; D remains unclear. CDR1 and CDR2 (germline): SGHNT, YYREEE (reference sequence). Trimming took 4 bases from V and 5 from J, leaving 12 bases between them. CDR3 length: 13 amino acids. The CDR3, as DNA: TGTGCCAGCAGCGAGGGCACAGAAACTGAAGCTTTCTTT. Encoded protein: CASSEGTETEAFF. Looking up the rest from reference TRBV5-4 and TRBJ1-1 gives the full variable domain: ETGVTQSPTHLIKTRGQQVTLRCSSQSGHNTVSWYQQALGQGPQFIFQYYREEENGRGNFPPRFSGLQFPNYSSELNVNALELDDSALYLCASSEGTETEAFFGQGTRLTVV.

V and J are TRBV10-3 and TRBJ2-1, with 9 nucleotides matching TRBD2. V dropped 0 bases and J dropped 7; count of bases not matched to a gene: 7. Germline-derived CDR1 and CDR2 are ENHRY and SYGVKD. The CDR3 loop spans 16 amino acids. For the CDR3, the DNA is TGTGCCATCAGTGAGTCGGCTAAGGCGGGAGGGAATGAGCAGTTCTTC. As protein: CAISESAKAGGNEQFF.

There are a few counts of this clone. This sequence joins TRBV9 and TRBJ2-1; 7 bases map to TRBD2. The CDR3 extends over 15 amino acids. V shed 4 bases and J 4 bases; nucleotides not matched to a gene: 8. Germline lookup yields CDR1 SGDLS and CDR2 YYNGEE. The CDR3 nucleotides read TGTGCCAGCAGCCTCCATCTAGCGGAGTACAATGAGCAGTTCTTC. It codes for CASSLHLAEYNEQFF.

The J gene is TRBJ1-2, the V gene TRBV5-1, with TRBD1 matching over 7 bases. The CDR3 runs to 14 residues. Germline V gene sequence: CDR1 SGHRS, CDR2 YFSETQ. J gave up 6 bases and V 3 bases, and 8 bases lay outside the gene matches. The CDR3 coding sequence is TGCGCCAGCAGCTATCAGGGGGGAAGCGATGGCTACACCTTC. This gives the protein CASSYQGGSDGYTF.

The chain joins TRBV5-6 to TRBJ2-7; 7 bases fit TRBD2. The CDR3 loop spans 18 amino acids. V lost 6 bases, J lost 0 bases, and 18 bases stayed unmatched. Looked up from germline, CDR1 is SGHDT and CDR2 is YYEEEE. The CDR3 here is CASTLWGEGLRSSYEQYF. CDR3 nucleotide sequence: TGTGCCAGCACCCTCTGGGGGGAGGGCCTCAGGAGCTCCTACGAGCAGTACTTC.

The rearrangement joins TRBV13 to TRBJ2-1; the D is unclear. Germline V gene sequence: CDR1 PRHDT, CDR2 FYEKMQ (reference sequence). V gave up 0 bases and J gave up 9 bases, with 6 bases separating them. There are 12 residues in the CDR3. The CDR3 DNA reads TGTGCCAGCAGCTTAGGTCGAGCTGAGCAGTTCTTC. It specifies CASSLGRAEQFF.

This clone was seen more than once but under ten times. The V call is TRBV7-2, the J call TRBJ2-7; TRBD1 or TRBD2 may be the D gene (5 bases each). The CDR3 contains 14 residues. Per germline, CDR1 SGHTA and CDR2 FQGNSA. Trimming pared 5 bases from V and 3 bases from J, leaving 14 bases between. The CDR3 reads CASSRGLRGYEQYF. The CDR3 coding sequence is TGTGCCAGCAGCCGCGGGTTAAGGGGCTACGAGCAGTACTTC.

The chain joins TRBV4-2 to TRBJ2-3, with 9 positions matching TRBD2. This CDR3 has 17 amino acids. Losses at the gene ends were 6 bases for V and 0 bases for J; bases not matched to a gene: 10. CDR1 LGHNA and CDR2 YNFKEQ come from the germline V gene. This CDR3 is CASRPDSGSGSTDTQYF. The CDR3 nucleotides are TGTGCCAGCAGACCCGATAGCGGGAGTGGGAGCACAGATACGCAGTATTTT.

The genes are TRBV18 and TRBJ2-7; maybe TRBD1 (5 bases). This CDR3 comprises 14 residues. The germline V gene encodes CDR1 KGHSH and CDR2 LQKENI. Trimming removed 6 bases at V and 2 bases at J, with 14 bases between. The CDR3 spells CASSSSRGPYEQYF. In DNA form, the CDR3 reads TGTGCCAGCTCGAGCTCTAGGGGTCCCTACGAGCAGTACTTC.

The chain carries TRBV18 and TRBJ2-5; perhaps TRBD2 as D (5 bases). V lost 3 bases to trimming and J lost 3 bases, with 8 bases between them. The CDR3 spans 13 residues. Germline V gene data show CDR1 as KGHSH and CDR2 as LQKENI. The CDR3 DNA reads TGTGCCAGCTCACCCCAACTAGAAGAGACCCAGTACTTC. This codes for CASSPQLEETQYF. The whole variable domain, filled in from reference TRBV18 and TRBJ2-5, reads NAGVMQNPRHLVRRRGQEARLRCSPMKGHSHVYWYRQLPEEGLKFMVYLQKENIIDESGMPKERFSAEFPKEGPSILRIQQVVRGDSAAYFCASSPQLEETQYFGPGTRLLVL.

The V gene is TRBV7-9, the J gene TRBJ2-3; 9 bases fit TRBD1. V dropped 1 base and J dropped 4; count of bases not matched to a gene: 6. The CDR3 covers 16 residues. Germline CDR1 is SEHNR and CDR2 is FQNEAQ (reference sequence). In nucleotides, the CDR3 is TGTGCCAGCAGCTTAGTACCGGGACAGGGATCAGATACGCAGTATTTT. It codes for CASSLVPGQGSDTQYF. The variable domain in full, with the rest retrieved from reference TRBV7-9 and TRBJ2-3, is DTGVSQNPRHKITKRGQNVTFRCDPISEHNRLYWYRQTLGQGPEFLTYFQNEAQLEKSRLLSDRFSAERPKGSFSTLEIQRTEQGDSAMYLCASSLVPGQGSDTQYFGPGTRLTVL.

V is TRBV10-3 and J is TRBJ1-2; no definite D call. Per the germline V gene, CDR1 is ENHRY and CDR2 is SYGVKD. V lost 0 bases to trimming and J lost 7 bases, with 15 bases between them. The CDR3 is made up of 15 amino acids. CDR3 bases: TGTGCCATCAGTGAGTCTTCCGGCTCCGCGCGTGGCTACACCTTC. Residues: CAISESSGSARGYTF.

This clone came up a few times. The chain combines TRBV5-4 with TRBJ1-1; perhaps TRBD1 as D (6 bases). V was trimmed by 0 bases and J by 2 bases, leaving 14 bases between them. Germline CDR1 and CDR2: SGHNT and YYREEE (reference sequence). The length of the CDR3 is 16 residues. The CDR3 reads CASSLAPYRVNTEAFF. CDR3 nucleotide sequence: TGTGCCAGCAGCTTGGCTCCATACAGGGTAAACACTGAAGCTTTCTTT.

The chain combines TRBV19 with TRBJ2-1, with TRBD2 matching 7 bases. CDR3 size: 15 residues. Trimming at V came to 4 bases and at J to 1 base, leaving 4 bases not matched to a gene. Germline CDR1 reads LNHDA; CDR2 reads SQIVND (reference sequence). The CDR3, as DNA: TGTGCCAGTAGTAGCAGCGGGACGTCCTACAATGAGCAGTTCTTC. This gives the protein CASSSSGTSYNEQFF. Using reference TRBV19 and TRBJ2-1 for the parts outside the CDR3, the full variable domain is DGGITQSPKYLFRKEGQNVTLSCEQNLNHDAMYWYRQDPGQGLRLIYYSQIVNDFQKGDIAEGYSVSREKKESFPLTVTSAQKNPTAFYLCASSSSGTSYNEQFFGPGTRLTVL.

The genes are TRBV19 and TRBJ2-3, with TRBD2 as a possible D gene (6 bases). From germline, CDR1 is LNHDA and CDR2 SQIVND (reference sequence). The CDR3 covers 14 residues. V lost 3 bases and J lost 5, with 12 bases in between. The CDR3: CASSIDGSKDTQYF. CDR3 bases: TGTGCCAGTAGTATTGACGGGAGTAAAGATACGCAGTATTTT. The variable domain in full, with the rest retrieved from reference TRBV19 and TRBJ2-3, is DGGITQSPKYLFRKEGQNVTLSCEQNLNHDAMYWYRQDPGQGLRLIYYSQIVNDFQKGDIAEGYSVSREKKESFPLTVTSAQKNPTAFYLCASSIDGSKDTQYFGPGTRLTVL.

The CDR3, as DNA: TGTGCCAGCAGCCAGGGACTAGCGAACACCGGGGAGCTGTTTTTT. Encoded protein: CASSQGLANTGELFF. The V gene is TRBV7-3, the J gene TRBJ2-2; 8 nucleotides match TRBD2. This CDR3 has 15 residues. Germline-derived CDR1 and CDR2 are SGHTA and FQGTGA. Trimming cost V 5 bases and J 0 bases; bases outside gene matches: 2.

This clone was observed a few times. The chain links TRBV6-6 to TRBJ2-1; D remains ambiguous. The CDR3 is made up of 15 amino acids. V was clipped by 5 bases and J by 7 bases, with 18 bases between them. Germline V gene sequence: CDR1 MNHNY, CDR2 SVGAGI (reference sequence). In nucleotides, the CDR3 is TGTGCCAGCAGTATCCGGGTAGGTTGGGGAAATGAGCAGTTCTTC. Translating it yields CASSIRVGWGNEQFF.

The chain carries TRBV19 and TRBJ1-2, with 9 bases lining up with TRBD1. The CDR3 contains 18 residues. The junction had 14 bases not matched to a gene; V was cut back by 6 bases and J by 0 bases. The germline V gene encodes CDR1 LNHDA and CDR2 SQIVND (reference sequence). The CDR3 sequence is CASRPGQGMLSANYGYTF. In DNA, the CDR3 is TGTGCCAGTAGGCCGGGACAGGGAATGCTTTCAGCTAACTATGGCTACACCTTC.